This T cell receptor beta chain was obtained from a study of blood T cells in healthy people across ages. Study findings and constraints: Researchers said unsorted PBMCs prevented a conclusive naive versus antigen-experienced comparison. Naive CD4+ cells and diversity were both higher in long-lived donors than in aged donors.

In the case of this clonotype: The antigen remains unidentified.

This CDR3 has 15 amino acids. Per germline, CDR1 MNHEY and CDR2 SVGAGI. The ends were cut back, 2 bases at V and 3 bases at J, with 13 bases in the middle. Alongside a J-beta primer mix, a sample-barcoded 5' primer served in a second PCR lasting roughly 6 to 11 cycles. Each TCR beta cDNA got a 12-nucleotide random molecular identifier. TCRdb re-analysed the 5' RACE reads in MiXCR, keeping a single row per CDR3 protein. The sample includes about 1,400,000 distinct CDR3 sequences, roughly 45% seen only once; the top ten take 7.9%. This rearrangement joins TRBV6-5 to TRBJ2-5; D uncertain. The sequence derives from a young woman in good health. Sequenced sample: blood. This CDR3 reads CASSYVRRSKETQYF. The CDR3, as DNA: TGTGCCAGCAGTTACGTCCGTCGGTCGAAAGAGACCCAGTACTTC.